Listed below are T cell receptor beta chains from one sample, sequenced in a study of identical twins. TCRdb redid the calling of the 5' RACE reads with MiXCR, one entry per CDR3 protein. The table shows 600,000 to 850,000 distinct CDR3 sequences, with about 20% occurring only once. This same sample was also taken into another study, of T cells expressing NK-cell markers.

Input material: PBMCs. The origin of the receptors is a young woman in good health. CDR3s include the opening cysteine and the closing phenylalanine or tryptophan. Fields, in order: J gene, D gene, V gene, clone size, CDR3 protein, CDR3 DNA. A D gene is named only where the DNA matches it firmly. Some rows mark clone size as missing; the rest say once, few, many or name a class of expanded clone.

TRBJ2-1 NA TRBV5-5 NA CASSKPPGAGLNEQFF TGTGCCAGCAGCAAGCCCCCGGGCGCGGGGCTCAATGAGCAGTTCTTC
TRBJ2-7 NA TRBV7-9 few CASSRGSYYEQYF TGTGCCAGCAGCCGAGGCAGTTATTACGAGCAGTACTTC
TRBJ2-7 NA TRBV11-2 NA CASSLDRIHEQYF TGTGCCAGCAGCTTAGACAGGATCCACGAGCAGTACTTC
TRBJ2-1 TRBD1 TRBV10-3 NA CAIMGRGHENEQFF TGTGCCATCATGGGCAGGGGGCATGAGAATGAGCAGTTCTTC
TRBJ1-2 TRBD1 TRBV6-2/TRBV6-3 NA CASGQGNYGYTF TGTGCCAGCGGACAGGGTAACTATGGCTACACCTTC
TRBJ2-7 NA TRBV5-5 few CASIRDTFSYEQYF TGTGCCAGCATCCGGGACACCTTCTCCTACGAGCAGTACTTC
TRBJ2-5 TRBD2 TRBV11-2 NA CASSLGGTSGRRKTQYF TGTGCCAGCAGCTTAGGAGGGACTAGCGGGAGAAGGAAGACCCAGTACTTC
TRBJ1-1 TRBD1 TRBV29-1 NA CSVTGAEGGLTEAFF TGCAGCGTTACAGGGGCAGAAGGAGGATTGACTGAAGCTTTCTTT
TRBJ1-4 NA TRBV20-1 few CSAWTPVGEKLFF TGCAGTGCTTGGACCCCTGTAGGGGAAAAACTGTTTTTT
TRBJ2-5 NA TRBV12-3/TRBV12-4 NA CASSSSAGYDETQYF TGTGCCAGCAGTTCCTCGGCTGGGTACGATGAGACCCAGTACTTC
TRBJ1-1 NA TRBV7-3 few CASSLTDNTEAFF TGTGCCAGCAGCTTAACAGACAACACTGAAGCTTTCTTT
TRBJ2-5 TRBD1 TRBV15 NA CATRRDRETQYF TGTGCCACCAGACGGGACAGGGAGACCCAGTACTTC
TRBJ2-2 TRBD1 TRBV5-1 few CASSFHGQGGNTGELFF TGCGCCAGCAGCTTCCATGGACAGGGGGGGAACACCGGGGAGCTGTTTTTT
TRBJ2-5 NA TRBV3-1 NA CASSPGVAGQETQYF TGTGCCAGCAGCCCAGGTGTAGCAGGTCAAGAGACCCAGTACTTC
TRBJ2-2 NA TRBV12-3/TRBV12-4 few CASSTRDRRAGELFF TGTGCCAGCAGTACCCGGGACCGAAGGGCCGGGGAGCTGTTTTTT
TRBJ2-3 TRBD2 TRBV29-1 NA CSVDPSLGGVTQYF TGCAGCGTTGACCCTTCTCTGGGGGGGGTTACGCAGTATTTT
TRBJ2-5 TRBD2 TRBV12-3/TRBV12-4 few CASSSTPSGRRETQYF TGTGCCAGCAGTTCTACTCCTAGCGGGAGGAGAGAGACCCAGTACTTC
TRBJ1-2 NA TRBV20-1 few CSVRDYGYTF TGCAGTGTACGGGACTATGGCTACACCTTC
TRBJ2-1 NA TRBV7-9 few CASSSRDLPVDEQFF TGTGCCAGCAGCTCCCGGGACTTACCGGTGGATGAGCAGTTCTTC
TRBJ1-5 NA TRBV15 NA CAISRNSNQPQHF TGTGCCATATCCCGGAATAGCAATCAGCCCCAGCATTTT
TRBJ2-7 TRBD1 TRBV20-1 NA CSTTTGQGSYEQYF TGCAGTACTACCACGGGACAGGGATCCTACGAGCAGTACTTC
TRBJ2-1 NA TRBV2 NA CASTRLYNEQFF TGTGCCAGCACCCGACTCTACAATGAGCAGTTCTTC
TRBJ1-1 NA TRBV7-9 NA CASSGPPGAFF TGTGCCAGCAGCGGGCCCCCGGGAGCTTTCTTT
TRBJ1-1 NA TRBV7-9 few CASSQAPINTEAFF TGTGCCAGCAGCCAAGCCCCAATTAACACTGAAGCTTTCTTT
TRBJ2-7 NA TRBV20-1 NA CSAGSSPTIPYEQYF TGCAGTGCCGGTAGCTCACCGACGATACCCTACGAGCAGTACTTC
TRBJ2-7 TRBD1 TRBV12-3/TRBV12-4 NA CASSLTGTGASEQYF TGTGCCAGCAGTCTTACCGGGACAGGAGCCTCCGAGCAGTACTTC
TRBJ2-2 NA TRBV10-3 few CAIKGAAGTGELFF TGTGCCATCAAGGGGGCGGCGGGAACCGGGGAGCTGTTTTTT
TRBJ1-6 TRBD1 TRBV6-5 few CASRYEQGVSSPLHF TGTGCCAGCCGTTATGAGCAGGGGGTTTCTTCACCCCTCCACTTT
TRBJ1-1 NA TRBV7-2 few CASSLIKPNTEAFF TGTGCCAGCAGCTTAATCAAGCCGAACACTGAAGCTTTCTTT
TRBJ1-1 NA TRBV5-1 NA CASKDGTMNTEAFF TGCGCCAGCAAGGACGGCACCATGAACACTGAAGCTTTCTTT
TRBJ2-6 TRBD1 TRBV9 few CASSPLYRGSGANVLTF TGTGCCAGCAGCCCGTTGTACAGGGGCTCTGGGGCCAACGTCCTGACTTTC
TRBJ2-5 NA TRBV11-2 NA CASGPGLFPLRDFQETQYF TGTGCCAGCGGCCCGGGGCTATTCCCACTCCGAGATTTCCAAGAGACCCAGTACTTC
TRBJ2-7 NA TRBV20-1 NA CSARPPTIGEQYF TGCAGTGCTAGACCCCCCACAATAGGGGAGCAGTACTTC
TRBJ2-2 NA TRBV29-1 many CSAGTTGFGELFF TGCAGCGCGGGGACGACGGGATTCGGGGAGCTGTTTTTT
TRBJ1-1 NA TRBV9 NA CASSAPGEKAFF TGTGCCAGCAGCGCACCGGGAGAAAAAGCTTTCTTT
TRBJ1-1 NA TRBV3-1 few CASSEGEWNTEAFF TGTGCCAGCAGCGAGGGGGAGTGGAACACTGAAGCTTTCTTT
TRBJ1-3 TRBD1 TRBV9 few CASSVGGTAGNTIYF TGTGCCAGCAGCGTAGGAGGGACAGCTGGAAACACCATATATTTT